This T cell receptor (beta chain) was sequenced during a study of T cell repertoires in cytomegalovirus infection. TCRdb analysed the reads with MiXCR anew, one entry per CDR3 protein. The sample comprises about 47,000 distinct CDR3 sequences, about 19% of which are singletons, and roughly 53% rests with the top ten. With regard to this clonotype: Antigen unknown.

Trimming pared 4 bases from V and 4 bases from J, leaving 8 bases between. Germline values: CDR1 SGHTA, CDR2 FQGTGA. This CDR3 is built from 14 residues. The sample in question was CD8+ T cells from cultured PBMCs, obtained from culture after CMV antigen stimulation. The V gene is TRBV7-3, the J gene TRBJ2-6, with D unresolved. The receptor was derived from a human donor in good health (CMV status not recorded). Some clones in this sample may be carry-over from other donors' samples. The CDR3 DNA follows: TGTGCCAGCAGCTCGGGCGGAGGGGCCAACGTCCTGACTTTC. Translating it yields CASSSGGGANVLTF.